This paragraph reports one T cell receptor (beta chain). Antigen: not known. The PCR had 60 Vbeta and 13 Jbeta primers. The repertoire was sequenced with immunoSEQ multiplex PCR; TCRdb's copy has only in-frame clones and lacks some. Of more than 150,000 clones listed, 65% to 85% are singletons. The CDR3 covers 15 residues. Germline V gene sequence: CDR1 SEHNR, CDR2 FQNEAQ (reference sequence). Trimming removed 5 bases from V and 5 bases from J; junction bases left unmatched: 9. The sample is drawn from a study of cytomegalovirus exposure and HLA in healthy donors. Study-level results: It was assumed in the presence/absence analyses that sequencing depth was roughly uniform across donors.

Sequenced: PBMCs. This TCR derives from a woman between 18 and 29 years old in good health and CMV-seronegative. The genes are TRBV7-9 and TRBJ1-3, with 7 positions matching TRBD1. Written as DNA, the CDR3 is TGTGCCAGCAGCCCCGGGACAGAGAGTAGAAACACCATATATTTT. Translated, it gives CASSPGTESRNTIYF.